Following are 3 T cell receptor beta chains from one sample sequenced in a study of memory CD4+ T cells and cytomegalovirus serostatus. Only in-frame clones appear in the TCRdb table, and some are missing; sequencing was by immunoSEQ multiplex PCR. The table has just under 95,000 clones, about 80% seen once. The sort gate was single viable CD3+CD4+CD8-CD45RO+ cells for memory CD4+ T cells. Sequencing was performed on memory CD4+ T cells from blood. The receptors were gathered from an adult in good health and CMV-seropositive.

The chain couples TRBV7-3 to TRBJ2-5, with a weak D call TRBD1 (5 bases). CDR1 and CDR2 from the germline V gene are SGHTA and FQGTGA. This CDR3 comprises 13 residues. The ends were cut back, 5 bases at V and 5 bases at J, with 12 bases in the middle. For the CDR3, the DNA is TGTGCCAGCAGCCAGGGCGTCGGGGAGACCCAGTACTTC. Amino acid sequence: CASSQGVGETQYF.

The chain couples TRBV2 to TRBJ2-5; 12 positions match TRBD1. The CDR3 totals 15 residues. Germline V CDR1 and CDR2: SNHLY, FYNNEI. V lost 5 bases and J lost 5; bases outside the gene matches: 6. The CDR3 reads CASSPGQGAYETQYF. Here the CDR3 DNA reads TGTGCCAGCAGTCCGGGACAGGGGGCGTATGAGACCCAGTACTTC.

The chain couples TRBV7-2 to TRBJ1-2, with no clear D. The CDR3 extends over 11 amino acids. V was clipped by 5 bases and J by 8 bases, with 9 bases between them. Germline assignment: CDR1 SGHTA and CDR2 FQGNSA. The CDR3: CASSPLVGYTF. The CDR3 DNA follows: TGTGCCAGCAGCCCCCTTGTCGGCTACACCTTC. The variable domain in full, with the rest retrieved from reference TRBV7-2 and TRBJ1-2, is GAGVSQSPSNKVTEKGKDVELRCDPISGHTALYWYRQSLGQGLEFLIYFQGNSAPDKSGLPSDRFSAERTGGSVSTLTIQRTQQEDSAVYLCASSPLVGYTFGSGTRLTVV.